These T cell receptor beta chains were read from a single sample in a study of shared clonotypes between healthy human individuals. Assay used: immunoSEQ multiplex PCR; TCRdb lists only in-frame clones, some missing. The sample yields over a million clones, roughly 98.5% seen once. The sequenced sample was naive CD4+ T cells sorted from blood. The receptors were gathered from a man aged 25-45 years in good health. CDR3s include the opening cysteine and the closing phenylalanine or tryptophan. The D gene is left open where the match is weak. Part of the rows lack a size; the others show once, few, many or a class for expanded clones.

CASSQGGRGLNTEAFF,TGCGCCAGCAGCCAAGGTGGTAGAGGGTTGAACACTGAAGCTTTCTTT,TRBV4-1,.,.,TRBJ1-1
CASSPRLALNEQFF,TGTGCCAGCAGCCCCCGTCTAGCTCTCAATGAGCAGTTCTTC,TRBV7-9,.,.,TRBJ2-1
CASVGLGSYEQYF,TGTGCCAGCGTGGGACTAGGTTCCTACGAGCAGTACTTC,TRBV7-2,TRBD2,.,TRBJ2-7
CASSPPTGGFQPQHF,TGCGCCAGCAGCCCGCCGACAGGGGGCTTTCAGCCCCAGCATTTT,TRBV5-1,TRBD1,.,TRBJ1-5
CASSTRQINNYGYTF,TGTGCCAGCAGCACAAGACAGATTAATAACTATGGCTACACCTTC,TRBV9,.,.,TRBJ1-2
CATSRDFLYGYTF,TGTGCCACCAGCAGAGATTTCCTATATGGCTACACCTTC,TRBV15,.,.,TRBJ1-2
CSVGDGTPWDGYTF,TGCAGCGTGGGGGACGGCACCCCCTGGGATGGCTACACCTTC,TRBV29-1,.,.,TRBJ1-2
CASSLRESTDTQYF,TGTGCCAGCAGTTTGCGGGAAAGCACAGATACGCAGTATTTT,TRBV28,.,.,TRBJ2-3
CASSYGRGPPYEQYF,TGTGCCAGCAGTTACGGCAGGGGTCCCCCCTACGAGCAGTACTTC,TRBV6-5,.,.,TRBJ2-7
CASSLGTGADTQYF,TGTGCTAGCAGCTTAGGGACAGGGGCAGATACGCAGTATTTT,TRBV7-7,TRBD1,.,TRBJ2-3
CASSWTAASYEQYF,TGTGCCAGCAGCTGGACAGCCGCCTCCTACGAGCAGTACTTC,TRBV11-1,.,.,TRBJ2-7
CASSSVNTEAFF,TGTGCCAGCAGTTCTGTAAACACTGAAGCTTTCTTT,TRBV28,.,.,TRBJ1-1
CASSTIAGGNNEQFF,TGTGCCAGCAGCACCATAGCGGGAGGCAACAATGAGCAGTTCTTC,TRBV7-2,TRBD2,.,TRBJ2-1
CASSQVDIYNEQFF,TGCGCCAGCAGCCAAGTAGACATATACAATGAGCAGTTCTTC,TRBV5-1,.,.,TRBJ2-1
CASSVDPDTQYF,TGTGCCAGCAGCGTAGACCCGGATACGCAGTATTTT,TRBV28,.,.,TRBJ2-3
CASSLISTSGYNEQFF,TGTGCCAGCAGCTTAATTTCGACCTCTGGTTACAATGAGCAGTTCTTC,TRBV7-7,.,.,TRBJ2-1
CASSLGTGYEQYF,TGTGCCAGCAGTTTGGGGACGGGATACGAGCAGTACTTC,TRBV5-4,.,.,TRBJ2-7
CASSPPRTGDSYEQYF,TGTGCCAGCTCACCCCCCAGGACAGGGGATTCCTACGAGCAGTACTTC,TRBV18,TRBD1,.,TRBJ2-7
CASSTGTGTGQPQHF,TGTGCCAGCAGCACAGGGACAGGTACTGGTCAGCCCCAGCATTTT,TRBV5-4,TRBD1,.,TRBJ1-5
CASSLAPTGGGETQYF,TGTGCCAGCAGCTTAGCACCCACAGGGGGGGGAGAGACCCAGTACTTC,TRBV7-9,.,.,TRBJ2-5
CASSPDTGTGTGYTF,TGCGCCAGCAGCCCGGATACCGGGACAGGGACTGGCTACACCTTC,TRBV4-1,TRBD1,.,TRBJ1-2
CASSDRDRGREQYF,TGTGCCAGCAGTGATAGGGACAGGGGCCGCGAGCAGTACTTC,TRBV2,TRBD1,.,TRBJ2-7
CASSETSGRITDTQYF,TGTGCCAGCAGTGAGACTAGCGGGAGAATTACAGATACGCAGTATTTT,TRBV2,TRBD2,.,TRBJ2-3
CASSNPSDGYEQYF,TGTGCCAGCAGCAACCCATCGGACGGCTACGAGCAGTACTTC,TRBV5-6,.,.,TRBJ2-7
CASSVDQAEFGIQYF,TGTGCCAGCAGCGTAGACCAGGCGGAGTTTGGGATTCAGTACTTC,TRBV9,.,.,TRBJ2-4
CASSEREEKLFF,TGTGCCAGCAGTGAAAGGGAGGAAAAACTGTTTTTT,TRBV2,.,.,TRBJ1-4
CASSPPEPSGNYEQYF,TGTGCCAGCAGCCCCCCTGAGCCTAGCGGGAACTACGAGCAGTACTTC,TRBV28,TRBD2,.,TRBJ2-7
CASSLVATGGAGTEAFF,TGTGCCAGCAGCTTAGTGGCGACAGGGGGCGCCGGCACTGAAGCTTTCTTT,TRBV7-2,TRBD1,.,TRBJ1-1
CASNPFRGHEQYF,TGTGCCAGCAACCCTTTCAGGGGACACGAGCAGTACTTC,TRBV6-5,.,.,TRBJ2-7
CSVGGVWDEQFF,TGCAGCGTTGGGGGGGTCTGGGATGAGCAGTTCTTC,TRBV29-1,.,.,TRBJ2-1
CASSLGIAGPITYEQYF,TGTGCCAGCAGCTTGGGGATAGCGGGACCAATCACCTACGAGCAGTACTTC,TRBV5-4,TRBD2,once,TRBJ2-7
CASSLDPTGGRSYEQYF,TGTGCCAGCAGCTTAGATCCGACCGGGGGGCGCTCCTACGAGCAGTACTTC,TRBV11-2,.,.,TRBJ2-7
CASSRTGASNQPQHF,TGTGCCAGCAGCAGGACAGGGGCAAGCAATCAGCCCCAGCATTTT,TRBV7-2,TRBD1,once,TRBJ1-5
CASSLLNPLTVLQPQHF,TGTGCCAGCAGTTTACTGAACCCCCTGACAGTTCTCCAGCCCCAGCATTTT,TRBV28,.,once,TRBJ1-5
CATLERETQYF,TGTGCCACCCTCGAAAGGGAGACCCAGTACTTC,TRBV6-6,.,.,TRBJ2-5
CASSLGSGNTEAFF,TGCGCCAGCAGCTTGGGTTCGGGAAACACTGAAGCTTTCTTT,TRBV5-1,.,.,TRBJ1-1
CATSRGRGGGHYEQYF,TGTGCCACCAGCAGAGGAAGAGGAGGGGGACACTACGAGCAGTACTTC,TRBV15,.,.,TRBJ2-7
CASSPLAGNTDTQYF,TGTGCCAGCTCACCGCTAGCGGGAAACACAGATACGCAGTATTTT,TRBV18,TRBD2,.,TRBJ2-3
CASSQGRETQYF,TGTGCCAGCTCGCAGGGAAGGGAGACCCAGTACTTC,TRBV6-1,.,.,TRBJ2-5
CASSPLATSGSTDTQYF,TGTGCCAGCTCACCACTTGCGACTAGCGGTAGCACAGATACGCAGTATTTT,TRBV18,TRBD2,.,TRBJ2-3